Each of the 18 T cell receptor beta chains below was sequenced from the same sample in a study of post-analysis software for immune sequencing data. These receptors' targets are unknown. cDNA libraries for TCR beta contained unique molecular identifiers. TCRdb re-analysed the PCR reads in MiXCR, keeping a single row per CDR3 protein. The sample has a few hundred thousand distinct CDR3 sequences, around 40% seen once. Study outcomes and limitations: Four to six TRBV segments appeared more often in patients than in controls, and TRBV5-6, TRBV5-1 and TRBV20-1 were among these.

The sample taken for sequencing was blood. The origin of the receptors is a girl aged 5-17 years with multiple sclerosis.

The chain carries TRBV5-1 and TRBJ2-7; 8 nucleotides align to TRBD1. Unmatched junction bases numbered 10, after V lost 3 bases and J lost 5 bases. The CDR3 is 15 amino acids. Germline CDR1 reads SGHRS; CDR2 reads YFSETQ. CDR3 region: CASSSTGTGPHEQYF. The CDR3 DNA reads TGCGCCAGCAGCTCTACCGGGACAGGCCCTCACGAGCAGTACTTC.

The chain is built from TRBV27 and TRBJ2-1; D call uncertain. The germline CDR1 and CDR2 sequences are MNHEY and SMNVEV (reference sequence). Trimming shortened V by 5 bases and J by 6 bases, and 20 bases separated the two germline ends. The CDR3 loop spans 16 amino acids. The CDR3 loop reads CASSDRITTSGNEQFF. DNA of the CDR3: TGTGCCAGCAGTGACCGCATCACTACGTCGGGCAATGAGCAGTTCTTC.

This clonotype appeared a few times. The chain uses TRBV5-1 and TRBJ2-5; 9 bases agree with TRBD2. This CDR3 comprises 15 residues. CDR1 is SGHRS, CDR2 YFSETQ, per germline. Losses at the gene ends were 0 bases for V and 1 base for J; bases not matched to a gene: 1. CDR3 amino acids: CASSLELAGQETQYF. In nucleotides, the CDR3 is TGCGCCAGCAGCTTGGAACTAGCGGGCCAAGAGACCCAGTACTTC.

This clonotype was counted ten times or more. Germline is not matched at one junction end, which may reflect a read error. The chain has TRBV12-3 or TRBV12-4 and TRBJ2-1; no clear D gene. The CDR3 contains 12 residues. CDR3 nucleotide sequence: TGTGCCAGCACTTTACGGGCCCATGAGCAGTTCTTC. As protein: CASTLRAHEQFF.

A few counts support this clonotype. This sequence joins TRBV7-2 and TRBJ1-4; 7 bases map to TRBD1. V lost 5 bases, J lost 8 bases, and 8 bases stayed unmatched. The CDR3 is 14 residues long. Germline V gene lookup returns CDR1 SGHTA and CDR2 FQGNSA. The CDR3 DNA follows: TGTGCCAGCAGCCGAAGGACAGGCCCCGAAAAACTGTTTTTT. Translation gives CASSRRTGPEKLFF.

This rearrangement joins TRBV7-2 to TRBJ2-7; D is possibly TRBD2 (6 bases). CDR1 and CDR2 (germline): SGHTA, FQGNSA. This CDR3 is built from 19 residues. Between the trimmed V and J ends, which lost 0 bases and 6 bases, there was a span of 27 bases. DNA for the CDR3: TGTGCCAGCAGCTTAGCCTCAGGGCTAGGGCGGGACGCGACCTGCGAGCAGTACTTC. The encoded protein is CASSLASGLGRDATCEQYF.

The chain couples TRBV5-1 to TRBJ1-2, with 7 bases identical to TRBD1. Germline loops: CDR1 SGHRS, CDR2 YFSETQ. The CDR3 contains 16 residues. V lost 0 bases, J lost 6 bases, and 11 bases stayed unmatched. CDR3 residues: CASSLGQGVRSDGYTF. The CDR3 DNA follows: TGCGCCAGCAGCTTGGGTCAGGGGGTGAGATCAGATGGCTACACCTTC.

The genes are TRBV5-5 and TRBJ1-1; D is possibly TRBD1 (5 bases). The CDR3 consists of 14 residues. Germline CDR1 SGHKS, CDR2 YYEKEE (reference sequence). Trimming took 4 bases from V and 1 from J, leaving 11 bases between them. CDR3 residues: CASSPDTENTEAFF. The CDR3 region has the DNA TGTGCCAGCAGCCCGGACACAGAGAACACTGAAGCTTTCTTT.

J is TRBJ2-7 and V is TRBV9, with 7 bases lining up with TRBD1. V was pared by 3 bases and J by 2 bases, with 5 bases of the junction left unmatched. Germline V lookup: CDR1 SGDLS, CDR2 YYNGEE. The CDR3 is 14 amino acids. Here the CDR3 DNA reads TGTGCCAGCAGCGCGGGACAGTACCCCTACGAGCAGTACTTC. This codes for CASSAGQYPYEQYF.

The gene calls are TRBV20-1 and TRBJ1-2, with D uncertain. Germline CDR1 DFQATT, CDR2 SNEGSKA (reference sequence). The ends were cut back, 6 bases at V and 7 bases at J, with 9 bases in the middle. The CDR3 has 10 amino acids. In DNA form, the CDR3 reads TGCAGTGCCCAGGACGGTGGCTACACCTTC. Its translation is CSAQDGGYTF.

The rearrangement uses TRBV28 and TRBJ2-6; either TRBD1 or TRBD2 may supply D (5 bases each). V was clipped by 8 bases and J by 8 bases, with 13 bases between them. The germline CDR1 and CDR2 sequences are MDHEN and SYDVKM. This CDR3 contains 13 residues. In DNA form, the CDR3 reads TGTGCCAGCGTGGGACCGGGGTCCAACGTCCTGACTTTC. Amino acid sequence: CASVGPGSNVLTF.

This chain uses TRBV12-3 or TRBV12-4 with TRBJ2-7; 8 nucleotides align to TRBD1. The last part of the DNA fits TRBJ2-4 better; the J call may be wrong. This CDR3 has 15 residues. The CDR3 nucleotides read TGTGCCAGCAGTGGACAGGGCTTGGGCAAAAACATTCAGTACTTC. Its protein product is CASSGQGLGKNIQYF.

The V and J genes are TRBV20-1 and TRBJ2-3, with 10 bases that match TRBD2. The germline V gene has CDR1 DFQATT and CDR2 SNEGSKA (reference sequence). J was trimmed by 1 base and V by 0 bases; bases with no gene match: 4. The CDR3 runs 16 residues. The CDR3 region has the DNA TGCAGTGCTAGAGATGGGACTAGCGAAGGCACAGATACGCAGTATTTT. Its protein is CSARDGTSEGTDTQYF.

The rearrangement joins TRBV6-6 to TRBJ2-7, with a tentative D call TRBD2 (5 bases). The last part of the DNA fits TRBJ2-4 better; the J call may be wrong. The CDR3 covers 14 residues. Per the germline V gene, CDR1 is MNHNY and CDR2 is SVGAGI (reference sequence). The CDR3: CASSTPGTADIQYF. CDR3 sequence (DNA): TGTGCCAGCAGTACTCCGGGAACCGCGGACATTCAGTACTTC.

This sequence joins TRBV25-1 and TRBJ1-2; D remains unclear. V lost 0 bases and J lost 2, with 10 bases in between. CDR1 and CDR2 from the germline V gene are MGHDK and SYGVNS. The CDR3 length is 15 residues. CDR3 protein: CASSEYTGSNYGYTF. The CDR3 DNA follows: TGTGCCAGCAGTGAATACACGGGTTCCAACTATGGCTACACCTTC.

This chain joins TRBV28 and TRBJ2-5; the match to TRBD1 covers 7 bases. Matching the DNA end better, TRBJ2-7 makes the J call doubtful. CDR3 length equals 17 residues. In germline, CDR1 is MDHEN, CDR2 SYDVKM. CDR3 amino acids: CASSPVGEGARAYEQYF. CDR3 nucleotides: TGTGCCAGCAGTCCCGTCGGCGAGGGGGCTAGGGCCTACGAGCAGTACTTC.

The chain carries TRBV7-9 and TRBJ2-7, with TRBD1 matching 9 bases. CDR3 length: 14 residues. With 5 bases clipped from V and 6 bases from J, the junction kept 8 bases outside the gene matches. Germline assignment: CDR1 SEHNR and CDR2 FQNEAQ (reference sequence). The CDR3 region has the DNA TGTGCCAGCAGCCCGGTGGGACAGGGACTCGAGCAGTACTTC. Residues: CASSPVGQGLEQYF.

Concerning this clonotype itself: Possible read error: a much larger clone is one base away. The J gene is TRBJ2-1, the V gene TRBV13; D unresolved. The CDR3 is 14 residues long. The germline V gene has CDR1 PRHDT and CDR2 FYEKMQ (reference sequence). Between the trimmed V and J ends, which lost 0 bases and 10 bases, there was a span of 13 bases. The CDR3 reads CASSLGGLTYEQFF. CDR3 nucleotides: TGTGCCAGCAGCTTAGGAGGGCTAACCTACGAGCAGTTCTTC.